This TCR beta chain comes out of a study of beta chain features in type 1 diabetes. The V end was cut by 0 bases, the J end by 8 bases, with 14 bases between. The CDR3 is 15 residues long. Germline V gives CDR1 SEHNR, CDR2 FQNEAQ (reference sequence). As regards this clone: Its specificity is unknown.

General observations from the study: Unsettled here was the matter of whether HLA type influences TCRB rearrangement. Moderate but significant shortening of TCRB CDR3s was recorded in all four CD4+ subsets from Type 1 diabetes patients. Cells with high TCR expression could be over-represented by cDNA sequencing.

Sorting based on CD45RO/CCR7/CD25/CD127/CD95/CD27 separated CD4+ naive, central memory, regulatory and stem cell-like memory cells. Sequenced material consisted of expressed TCRB transcripts (all of the isolated RNA was reverse transcribed). This table comes from immunoSEQ multiplex PCR, and its TCRdb copy is limited to in-frame clones, with some not included. Of about 240,000 clones in the sample, approximately 13% were seen once. V and J are TRBV7-9 and TRBJ2-1; TRBD2 might be the D (5 bases). The sequenced sample consisted of naive CD4+ T cells from blood. The source of this sequence is a man aged 30-40 years with type 1 diabetes. CDR3 region: CASSLAAGRAYEQFF. DNA of the CDR3: TGTGCCAGCAGCTTAGCGGCGGGCCGCGCCTATGAGCAGTTCTTC.